Presented here are 32 T cell receptor beta chains from one specimen sequenced in a study of T cell responses to AZD1222 COVID-19 vaccine. Assay: immunoSEQ multiplex PCR; the TCRdb copy retains only in-frame clones and omits some. The sample shows more than 95,000 clones, around 89% of them seen only once. This material consisted of peripheral blood, taken on day 0 of AZD1222 vaccination. Source of these receptors: an adult in good health.

J is TRBJ2-1 and V is TRBV7-8, with D perhaps matching TRBD2 (5 bases). The V gene lost 1 base and the J gene lost 1 base, with 11 bases spanning the gap. This CDR3 is built from 16 residues. The germline V gene has CDR1 SGHVS and CDR2 FQNEAQ. This CDR3 reads CASSLERAPSYNEQFF. CDR3 in DNA: TGTGCCAGCAGCTTAGAGAGGGCTCCATCCTACAATGAGCAGTTCTTC. The full variable domain, completed using reference TRBV7-8 and TRBJ2-1, is GAGVSQSPRYKVAKRGQDVALRCDPISGHVSLFWYQQALGQGPEFLTYFQNEAQLDKSGLPSDRFFAERPEGSVSTLKIQRTQQEDSAVYLCASSLERAPSYNEQFFGPGTRLTVL.

This clone has a single count. The chain links TRBV2 to TRBJ2-2; D possibly uses TRBD1 or TRBD2 (6 bases each). This CDR3 is built from 15 residues. The V and J ends lost 6 bases and 4 bases respectively, with 15 bases between them. Per the germline V gene, CDR1 is SNHLY and CDR2 is FYNNEI. CDR3 in DNA: TGTGCCAGCAGCTCCACAGGGAGGTTCACCGGGGAGCTGTTTTTT. Amino acid sequence: CASSSTGRFTGELFF.

This chain joins TRBV28 and TRBJ1-5; D might be TRBD1 (5 bases). The CDR3 is 15 residues long. The germline V and J ends were trimmed by 1 base and 4 bases, with 11 bases remaining between them. Looked up from germline, CDR1 is MDHEN and CDR2 is SYDVKM. CDR3 residues: CASSLSLTENQPQHF. The CDR3 nucleotides read TGTGCCAGCAGTTTATCGTTGACAGAGAATCAGCCCCAGCATTTT.

The V call is TRBV5-1, the J call TRBJ1-1; 7 bases are a match to TRBD1. In germline, CDR1 is SGHRS, CDR2 YFSETQ. This CDR3 comprises 14 residues. The trim removed 4 bases at V and 7 bases at J, leaving 10 bases unmatched. The CDR3 coding sequence is TGCGCCAGCAGCCGACAGGGTAGGGACGTTGAAGCTTTCTTT. It codes for CASSRQGRDVEAFF.

The V gene is TRBV10-3, the J gene TRBJ2-7; 12 bases map to TRBD2. CDR3 length: 14 amino acids. With 7 bases clipped from V and 7 bases from J, the junction kept 8 bases outside the gene matches. Germline V gene sequence: CDR1 ENHRY, CDR2 SYGVKD. The CDR3 reads CAITGLAGFEEQYF. In nucleotides, the CDR3 is TGTGCCATCACCGGACTAGCGGGGTTCGAAGAGCAGTACTTC.

CDR3 loop: CAWSVRQGALAFF. As DNA, the CDR3 is TGTGCCTGGAGTGTACGTCAGGGGGCGTTGGCTTTCTTT. The chain employs TRBV30 and TRBJ1-1, with 8 positions matching TRBD1. Germline trimming cut 0 bases from V and 11 bases from J; bases unmatched to any gene: 8. CDR1 is GTSNPN and CDR2 is SVGIG in the germline V gene (reference sequence). The CDR3 is made up of 13 amino acids. Drawing the rest from reference TRBV30 and TRBJ1-1, the complete variable domain is SQTIHQWPATLVQPVGSPLSLECTVEGTSNPNLYWYRQAAGRGLQLLFYSVGIGQISSEVPQNLSASRPQDRQFILSSKKLLLSDSGFYLCAWSVRQGALAFFGQGTRLTVV.

The rearrangement uses TRBV7-2 and TRBJ2-7, with D perhaps given as TRBD1 or TRBD2 (5 bases each). CDR1 and CDR2 (germline): SGHTA, FQGNSA. This CDR3 has 15 amino acids. Trimming shortened V by 0 bases and J by 3 bases, and 12 bases separated the two germline ends. Here the CDR3 DNA reads TGTGCCAGCAGCTTAGCGAGGGGTCCTGGCTACGAGCAGTACTTC. It translates to CASSLARGPGYEQYF. Filled out from reference TRBV7-2 and TRBJ2-7, the complete variable domain reads GAGVSQSPSNKVTEKGKDVELRCDPISGHTALYWYRQSLGQGLEFLIYFQGNSAPDKSGLPSDRFSAERTGGSVSTLTIQRTQQEDSAVYLCASSLARGPGYEQYFGPGTRLTVT.

V is TRBV3-1 (or the pseudogene TRBV3-2) and J is TRBJ2-5, with 8 bases lining up with TRBD2. The germline CDR1 and CDR2 sequences are LGHDT and YNNKEL (reference sequence). There are 13 residues in the CDR3. With V trimmed by 8 bases and J by 5 bases, 7 bases remained unmatched. The CDR3 loop is CASRGGMEETQYF. The CDR3 DNA is TGTGCCAGCCGGGGGGGGATGGAGGAGACCCAGTACTTC.

The V gene is TRBV6-5, the J gene TRBJ1-1, with D possibly matching TRBD1 (6 bases). Trimming removed 4 bases from V and 0 bases from J, with 15 bases in between. The CDR3 runs to 16 residues. Looked up from germline, CDR1 is MNHEY and CDR2 is SVGAGI. DNA of the CDR3: TGTGCCAGCAGTTTCGGGGGGCTGGGGATGAACACTGAAGCTTTCTTT. Its protein product is CASSFGGLGMNTEAFF.

The chain carries TRBV29-1 and TRBJ1-5; D not certain. The V end lost 6 bases, the J end lost 5 bases, and 11 bases lay between the germline ends. The CDR3 totals 12 residues. Per the germline V gene, CDR1 is SQVTM and CDR2 is ANQGSEA. The CDR3 here is CSVKTDHQPQHF. DNA of the CDR3: TGCAGCGTCAAAACAGACCATCAGCCCCAGCATTTT.

The V call is TRBV20-1, the J call TRBJ1-4; D remains unclear. Germline V gives CDR1 DFQATT, CDR2 SNEGSKA (reference sequence). V gave up 3 bases and J gave up 0 bases, with 14 bases separating them. The CDR3 has 16 residues. The CDR3 sequence: CSASSSSAATNEKLFF. Here the CDR3 DNA reads TGCAGTGCTAGTTCAAGTTCGGCAGCAACTAATGAAAAACTGTTTTTT.

This clone was counted between two and nine times. The genes are TRBV4-3 and TRBJ1-3; possibly TRBD1 for D (6 bases). The germline V and J ends were trimmed by 3 bases and 2 bases, with 23 bases remaining between them. Germline V gene sequence: CDR1 LGHNA, CDR2 YSLEER. CDR3 length: 19 amino acids. CDR3 sequence (DNA): TGCGCCAGCAGCCATGACCCCGCCCCGGACAGCCGGGCTGGAAACACCATATATTTT. Protein sequence: CASSHDPAPDSRAGNTIYF.

The rearrangement joins TRBV28 to TRBJ1-4, with TRBD1 matching 10 bases. V was pared by 7 bases and J by 8 bases, with 10 bases of the junction left unmatched. CDR1 and CDR2 (germline): MDHEN, SYDVKM. This CDR3 spans 15 amino acids. CDR3 nucleotide sequence: TGTGCCAGCATCTCCCCGGGGACAGGGGTAGAAAAACTGTTTTTT. Protein: CASISPGTGVEKLFF.

This clone was observed a few times. The gene calls are TRBV5-1 and TRBJ2-2; no reliable D call. V lost 1 base and J lost 6, with 7 bases in between. Germline V gives CDR1 SGHRS, CDR2 YFSETQ. The CDR3 runs to 13 residues. The chain's CDR3 is CASSLIGAGELFF. DNA of the CDR3: TGCGCCAGCAGCTTGATCGGTGCCGGGGAGCTGTTTTTT.

Here the CDR3 DNA reads TGTGCCAGCAGTTTAGTTGAGATGAGTGGCTACACCTTC. Translation: CASSLVEMSGYTF. The V and J genes are TRBV28 and TRBJ1-2; D remains ambiguous. CDR1 is MDHEN and CDR2 is SYDVKM in the germline V gene. The CDR3 totals 13 residues. V lost 2 bases and J lost 7, with 11 bases in between.

The V call is TRBV3-1 (or the pseudogene TRBV3-2), the J call TRBJ1-1; 9 bases agree with TRBD1. Germline CDR1 is LGHDT and CDR2 is YNNKEL (reference sequence). V was pared by 3 bases and J by 2 bases, with 4 bases of the junction left unmatched. The CDR3 runs to 15 residues. The CDR3, as DNA: TGTGCCAGCAGCCACCTGGGACAGGGCAACACTGAAGCTTTCTTT. Translated: CASSHLGQGNTEAFF.

This rearrangement joins TRBV7-9 to TRBJ2-4; possible D gene TRBD1, 6 bases. Trimming removed 2 bases from V and 9 bases from J, with 11 bases in between. Germline assignment: CDR1 SEHNR and CDR2 FQNEAQ (reference sequence). This CDR3 has 13 residues. This CDR3 is CASSLSPQGIQYF. DNA for the CDR3: TGTGCCAGCAGCTTATCCCCACAGGGCATTCAGTACTTC.

V and J are TRBV4-1 and TRBJ2-7, with TRBD1 matching 10 bases. Per germline, CDR1 MGHRA and CDR2 YSYEKL. This CDR3 spans 16 amino acids. The J segment lost 5 bases and the V segment lost 2 bases, leaving 9 bases of the junction unmatched. The CDR3: CASSQPPGQGNHEQYF. The CDR3 DNA reads TGCGCCAGCAGCCAACCTCCGGGACAGGGGAACCACGAGCAGTACTTC.

The chain employs TRBV6-5 and TRBJ1-2; D is undetermined. Germline CDR1 MNHEY, CDR2 SVGAGI. V dropped 6 bases and J dropped 2 bases, with 13 bases sitting between them. CDR3 length: 14 residues. In nucleotides, the CDR3 is TGTGCCAGCAGGCCTCTCACGCAGAACTATGGCTACACCTTC. Encoded protein: CASRPLTQNYGYTF.

V is TRBV9 and J is TRBJ2-5; D may be TRBD2 (6 bases). Germline loops: CDR1 SGDLS, CDR2 YYNGEE. V was pared by 3 bases and J by 3 bases, with 12 bases between. CDR3 length: 14 amino acids. The CDR3 protein is CASSASAEEETQYF. In DNA, the CDR3 is TGTGCCAGCAGCGCTAGCGCCGAGGAAGAGACCCAGTACTTC.

The rearrangement links TRBV5-4 to TRBJ1-2; D not resolved. The CDR3 sequence is 12 residues long. Germline CDR1 is SGHNT and CDR2 is YYREEE (reference sequence). With 0 bases removed from V and 8 bases from J, the gap between germline ends came to 8 bases. DNA of the CDR3: TGTGCCAGCAGCTTGGATGGGTCCGGCTACACCTTC. Protein: CASSLDGSGYTF.

Of note for this clone: This sample also contains other DNA sequences that code for the same CDR3. The V gene is TRBV5-1, the J gene TRBJ2-3; the D is unclear. Trimming took 0 bases from V and 0 from J, leaving 5 bases between them. Looked up from germline, CDR1 is SGHRS and CDR2 is YFSETQ. This CDR3 contains 14 residues. CDR3 protein: CASSLGASTDTQYF. The CDR3 DNA reads as TGCGCCAGCAGCTTGGGAGCTAGCACAGATACGCAGTATTTT.

This sequence joins TRBV4-1 and TRBJ2-5; a possible D gene is TRBD2 (6 bases). Germline V CDR1 and CDR2: MGHRA, YSYEKL. There are 15 residues in the CDR3. V was pared by 0 bases and J by 4 bases, with 12 bases between. The CDR3 loop is CASSQDRRVRETQYF. The CDR3, as DNA: TGCGCCAGCAGCCAAGATCGGAGGGTTAGAGAGACCCAGTACTTC.

This clone was observed a few times. V gene TRBV18 combines with J gene TRBJ2-3; D call uncertain. Germline CDR1 KGHSH, CDR2 LQKENI. V was shortened by 3 bases and J by 6 bases, with 7 bases between the two germline ends. The CDR3 extends over 12 amino acids. CDR3: CASSPSGDTQYF. The CDR3, as DNA: TGTGCCAGCTCACCCTCCGGGGATACGCAGTATTTT.

V usage is TRBV21-1 and J usage is TRBJ2-1; whether TRBD2, the table's D call, matches the DNA was not checked. TRBV21-1 has pseudogene status. The CDR3 runs 20 residues. CDR3 DNA: TGTGCCAGCAGCCAGGCGGGCGAGGCGGGGGGTGAACCCCCAGACAATGAGCAGTTCTTC. This gives the protein CASSQAGEAGGEPPDNEQFF.

This clone showed up just once. This chain joins TRBV2 and TRBJ2-3; possibly TRBD2 for D (5 bases). V lost 1 base, J lost 2 bases, and 13 bases lay in between. CDR3 length equals 16 residues. Germline CDR1 is SNHLY and CDR2 is FYNNEI. The CDR3 reads CASSEGGGLYTDTQYF. CDR3 in DNA: TGTGCCAGCAGTGAAGGAGGAGGCCTGTACACAGATACGCAGTATTTT.

This chain connects TRBV6-1 to TRBJ2-1; D is perhaps TRBD1 (6 bases). With 1 base removed from V and 3 bases from J, the gap between germline ends came to 10 bases. Germline lookup yields CDR1 MNHNS and CDR2 SASEGT. This CDR3 has 15 residues. CDR3 loop: CASSEVLDSYNEQFF. For the CDR3, the DNA is TGTGCCAGCAGTGAAGTCTTGGACAGCTACAATGAGCAGTTCTTC.

The J gene is TRBJ1-5, the V gene TRBV5-6; no clear D gene. Germline CDR1 SGHDT, CDR2 YYEEEE. The V end lost 0 bases, the J end lost 1 base, and 11 bases lay between the germline ends. The CDR3 covers 16 residues. The CDR3 sequence is CASSLGGTASNQPQHF. CDR3 nucleotides: TGTGCCAGCAGCTTGGGAGGAACAGCAAGCAATCAGCCCCAGCATTTT.

V gene TRBV30 combines with J gene TRBJ1-5, with 7 bases that match TRBD1. Germline V gene lookup returns CDR1 GTSNPN and CDR2 SVGIG (reference sequence). This CDR3 is built from 13 residues. The ends lost 8 bases at V and 6 bases at J; junction bases unmatched: 10. The DNA for the CDR3 is TGTGCCCTCAGGGGGGGGCTCGGTCAGCCCCAGCATTTT. Its protein is CALRGGLGQPQHF.

This sequence joins TRBV28 and TRBJ1-6; TRBD1 aligns across 7 bases. The CDR3 consists of 18 residues. CDR1 and CDR2 (germline): MDHEN, SYDVKM. The V gene end was trimmed by 7 bases and the J gene end by 0 bases; junction bases not matched to a gene: 12. The CDR3 region has the DNA TGTGCCAGCATTGGCGGACAGGCCGGGATCTCCTATAATTCACCCCTCCACTTT. Protein: CASIGGQAGISYNSPLHF.

This chain links TRBV11-1 with TRBJ1-2; D unresolved. The germline CDR1 and CDR2 sequences are SGHAT and FQDESV (reference sequence). The CDR3 totals 13 residues. Between the trimmed V and J ends, which lost 3 bases and 7 bases, there was a span of 12 bases. The CDR3 DNA is TGTGCCAGCAGCTTGGCCCTCGGCAGTGGCTACACCTTC. Residues: CASSLALGSGYTF.

The rearrangement uses TRBV4-1 and TRBJ2-7; TRBD1 is a possible D gene (6 bases). Deletions cut 3 bases from V and 7 bases from J, with 10 bases between. This CDR3 region has 12 residues. CDR1 and CDR2 from the germline V gene are MGHRA and YSYEKL. CDR3 sequence (DNA): TGCGCCAGCAGCCAGGACGACAGGGAGCAGTACTTC. It translates to CASSQDDREQYF.